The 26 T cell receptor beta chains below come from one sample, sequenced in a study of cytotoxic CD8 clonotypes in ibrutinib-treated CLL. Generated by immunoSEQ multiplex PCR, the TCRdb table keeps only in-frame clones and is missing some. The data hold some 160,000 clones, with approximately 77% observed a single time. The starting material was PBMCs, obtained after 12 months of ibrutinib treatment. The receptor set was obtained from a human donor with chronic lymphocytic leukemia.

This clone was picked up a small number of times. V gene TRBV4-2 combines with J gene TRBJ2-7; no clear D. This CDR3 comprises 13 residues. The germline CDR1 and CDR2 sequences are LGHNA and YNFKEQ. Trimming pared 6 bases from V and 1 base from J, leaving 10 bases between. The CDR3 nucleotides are TGTGCCAGCAGTCATCTTGGTTCCTACGAGCAGTACTTC. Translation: CASSHLGSYEQYF.

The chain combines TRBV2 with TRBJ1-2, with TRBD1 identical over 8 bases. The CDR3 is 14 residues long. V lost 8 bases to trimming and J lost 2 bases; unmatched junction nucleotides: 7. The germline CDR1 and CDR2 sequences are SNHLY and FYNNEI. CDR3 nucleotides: TGTGCCAGCTCGCGGGACAGGACAAACTATGGCTACACCTTC. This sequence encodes CASSRDRTNYGYTF. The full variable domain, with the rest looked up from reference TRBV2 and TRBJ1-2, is EPEVTQTPSHQVTQMGQEVILRCVPISNHLYFYWYRQILGQKVEFLVSFYNNEISEKSEIFDDQFSVERPDGSNFTLKIRSTKLEDSAMYFCASSRDRTNYGYTFGSGTRLTVV.

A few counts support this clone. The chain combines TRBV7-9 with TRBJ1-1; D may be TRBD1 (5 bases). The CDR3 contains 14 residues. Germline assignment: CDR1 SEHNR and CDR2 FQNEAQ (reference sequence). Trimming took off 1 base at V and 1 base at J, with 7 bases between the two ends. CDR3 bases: TGTGCCAGCAGCTTAGAGGGACGGAACACTGAAGCTTTCTTT. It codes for CASSLEGRNTEAFF.

As DNA, the CDR3 is TGTGCCAGCAGTTACTCGACCCCGGTGGGCTACACCTTC. This sequence encodes CASSYSTPVGYTF. This chain uses TRBV6-5 with TRBJ1-2; no clear D gene. The length of the CDR3 is 13 residues. With 0 bases removed from V and 8 bases from J, the gap between germline ends came to 10 bases. From germline, CDR1 is MNHEY and CDR2 SVGAGI.

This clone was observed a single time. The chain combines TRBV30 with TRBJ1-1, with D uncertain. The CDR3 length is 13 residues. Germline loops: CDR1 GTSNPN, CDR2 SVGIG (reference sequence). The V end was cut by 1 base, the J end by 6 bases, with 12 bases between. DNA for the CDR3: TGTGCCTGGAGTGGTCTGACTGGGGCTGAAGCTTTCTTT. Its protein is CAWSGLTGAEAFF.

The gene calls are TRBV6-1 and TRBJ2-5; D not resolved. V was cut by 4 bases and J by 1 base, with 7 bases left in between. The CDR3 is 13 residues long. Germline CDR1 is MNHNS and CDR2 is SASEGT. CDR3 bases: TGTGCCAGCAGTGTACACAGCCAAGAGACCCAGTACTTC. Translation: CASSVHSQETQYF.

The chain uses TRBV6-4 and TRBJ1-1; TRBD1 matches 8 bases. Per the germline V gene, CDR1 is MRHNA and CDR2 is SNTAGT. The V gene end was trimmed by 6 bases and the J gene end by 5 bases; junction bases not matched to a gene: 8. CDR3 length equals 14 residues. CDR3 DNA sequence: TGTGCCAGCAGGCAAGGACAGGGTGGGACTGAAGCTTTCTTT. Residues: CASRQGQGGTEAFF.

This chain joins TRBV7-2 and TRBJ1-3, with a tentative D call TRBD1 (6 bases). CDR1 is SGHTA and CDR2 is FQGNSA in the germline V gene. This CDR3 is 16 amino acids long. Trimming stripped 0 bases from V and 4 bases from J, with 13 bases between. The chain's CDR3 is CASSLAGQGSGNTIYF. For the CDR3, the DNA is TGTGCCAGCAGCTTAGCCGGGCAGGGGTCGGGAAACACCATATATTTT.

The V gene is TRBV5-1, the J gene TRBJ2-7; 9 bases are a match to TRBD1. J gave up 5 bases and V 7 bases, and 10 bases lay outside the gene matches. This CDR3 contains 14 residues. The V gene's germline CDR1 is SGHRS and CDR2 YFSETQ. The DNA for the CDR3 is TGCGCCAGCGGACCCGGGACAGGGAGGAACGAGCAGTACTTC. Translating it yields CASGPGTGRNEQYF.

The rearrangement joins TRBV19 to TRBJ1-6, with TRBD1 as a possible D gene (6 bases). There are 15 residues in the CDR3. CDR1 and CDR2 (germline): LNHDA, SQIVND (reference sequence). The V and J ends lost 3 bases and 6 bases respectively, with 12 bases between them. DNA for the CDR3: TGTGCCAGTAGTATGGAAGACAGGAGTAATTCACCCCTCCACTTT. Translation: CASSMEDRSNSPLHF.

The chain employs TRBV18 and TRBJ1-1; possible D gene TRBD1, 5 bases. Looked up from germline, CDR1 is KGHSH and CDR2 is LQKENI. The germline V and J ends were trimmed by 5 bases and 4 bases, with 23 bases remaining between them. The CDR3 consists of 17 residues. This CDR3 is CASSERRGVALGTEAFF. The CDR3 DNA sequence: TGTGCCAGCTCAGAAAGAAGGGGCGTAGCGTTGGGCACTGAAGCTTTCTTT.

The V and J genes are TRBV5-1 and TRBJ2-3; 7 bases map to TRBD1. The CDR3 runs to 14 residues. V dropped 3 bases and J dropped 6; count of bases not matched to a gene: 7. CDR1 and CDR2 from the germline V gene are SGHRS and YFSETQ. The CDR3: CASSSGTAVDTQYF. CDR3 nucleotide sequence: TGCGCCAGCAGCTCCGGGACAGCTGTGGATACGCAGTATTTT.

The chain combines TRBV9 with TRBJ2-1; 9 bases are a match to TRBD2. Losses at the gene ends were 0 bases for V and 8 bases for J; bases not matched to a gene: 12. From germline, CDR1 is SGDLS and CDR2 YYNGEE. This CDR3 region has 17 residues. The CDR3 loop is CASSVGLAGNIFDEQFF. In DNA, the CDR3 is TGTGCCAGCAGCGTAGGGCTAGCGGGGAACATTTTCGATGAGCAGTTCTTC.

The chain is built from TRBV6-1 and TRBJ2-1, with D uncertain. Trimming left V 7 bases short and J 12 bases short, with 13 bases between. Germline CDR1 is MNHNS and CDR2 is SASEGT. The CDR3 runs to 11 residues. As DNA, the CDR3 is TGTGCCAGCATGGCGCGGCTCCTGCAGTTCTTC. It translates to CASMARLLQFF.

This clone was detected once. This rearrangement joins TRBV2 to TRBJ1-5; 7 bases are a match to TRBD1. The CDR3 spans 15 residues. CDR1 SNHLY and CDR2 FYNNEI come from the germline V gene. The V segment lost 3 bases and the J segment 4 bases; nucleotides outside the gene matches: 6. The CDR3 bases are TGTGCCAGCAGTGAGATGAGCAGGGGGAATCAGCCCCAGCATTTT. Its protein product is CASSEMSRGNQPQHF.

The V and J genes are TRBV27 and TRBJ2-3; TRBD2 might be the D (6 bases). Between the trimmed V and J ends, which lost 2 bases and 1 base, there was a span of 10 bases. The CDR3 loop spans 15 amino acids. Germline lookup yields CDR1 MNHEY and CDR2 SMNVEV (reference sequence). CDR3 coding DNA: TGTGCCAGCAGTTTAGGGAGGCAGGGCACAGATACGCAGTATTTT. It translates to CASSLGRQGTDTQYF.

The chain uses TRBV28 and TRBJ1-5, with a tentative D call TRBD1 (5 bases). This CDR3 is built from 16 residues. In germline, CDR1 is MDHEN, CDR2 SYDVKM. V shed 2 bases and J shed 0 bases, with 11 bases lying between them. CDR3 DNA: TGTGCCAGCAGTTTAACCCAGGGTTATAGCAATCAGCCCCAGCATTTT. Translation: CASSLTQGYSNQPQHF.

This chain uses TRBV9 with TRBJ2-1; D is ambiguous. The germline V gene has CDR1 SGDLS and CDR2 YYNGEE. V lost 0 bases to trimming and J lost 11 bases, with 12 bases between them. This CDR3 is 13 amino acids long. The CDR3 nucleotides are TGTGCCAGCAGCGTAGCTACTTTGGGTCAGCAGTTCTTC. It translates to CASSVATLGQQFF.

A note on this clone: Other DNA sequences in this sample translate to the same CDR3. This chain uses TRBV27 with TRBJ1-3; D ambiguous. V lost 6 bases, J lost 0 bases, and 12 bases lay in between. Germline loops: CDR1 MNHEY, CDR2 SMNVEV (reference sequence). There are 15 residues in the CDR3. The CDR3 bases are TGTGCCAGCAGCCGGGGAGGGAGCTCTGGAAACACCATATATTTT. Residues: CASSRGGSSGNTIYF.

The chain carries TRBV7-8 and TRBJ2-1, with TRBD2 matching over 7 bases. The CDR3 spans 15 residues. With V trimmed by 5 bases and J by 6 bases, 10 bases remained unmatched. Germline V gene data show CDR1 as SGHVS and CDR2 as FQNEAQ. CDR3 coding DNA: TGTGCCAGCAGCCCCCGGGGAGGGCAGGGCAATGAGCAGTTCTTC. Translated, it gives CASSPRGGQGNEQFF.

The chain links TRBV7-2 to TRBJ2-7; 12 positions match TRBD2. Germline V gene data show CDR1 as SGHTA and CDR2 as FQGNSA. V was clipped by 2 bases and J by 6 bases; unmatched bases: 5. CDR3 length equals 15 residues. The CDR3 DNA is TGTGCCAGCAGCTTACTAGCGGGGGGGTTCTTCGAGCAGTACTTC. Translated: CASSLLAGGFFEQYF. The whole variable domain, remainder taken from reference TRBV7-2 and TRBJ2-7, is GAGVSQSPSNKVTEKGKDVELRCDPISGHTALYWYRQSLGQGLEFLIYFQGNSAPDKSGLPSDRFSAERTGGSVSTLTIQRTQQEDSAVYLCASSLLAGGFFEQYFGPGTRLTVT.

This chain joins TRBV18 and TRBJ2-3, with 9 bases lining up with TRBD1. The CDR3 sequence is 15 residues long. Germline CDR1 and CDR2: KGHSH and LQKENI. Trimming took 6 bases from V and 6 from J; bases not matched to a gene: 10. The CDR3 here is CASSRLQGAGDTQYF. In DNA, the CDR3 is TGTGCCAGCTCTCGATTACAGGGGGCAGGGGATACGCAGTATTTT.

The CDR3 loop is CASSYPYEQYF. CDR3 bases: TGTGCCAGCAGTTACCCCTACGAGCAGTACTTC. The chain has TRBV6-5 and TRBJ2-7; D ambiguous. The V gene's germline CDR1 is MNHEY and CDR2 SVGAGI. Trimming left V 2 bases short and J 2 bases short, with 1 base between. The CDR3 runs to 11 residues.

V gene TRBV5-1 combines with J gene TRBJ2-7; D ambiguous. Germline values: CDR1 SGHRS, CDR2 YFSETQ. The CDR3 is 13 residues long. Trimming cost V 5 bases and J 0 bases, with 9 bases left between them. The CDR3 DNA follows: TGCGCCAGCAGGCCGACGAACTCCTACGAGCAGTACTTC. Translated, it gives CASRPTNSYEQYF.

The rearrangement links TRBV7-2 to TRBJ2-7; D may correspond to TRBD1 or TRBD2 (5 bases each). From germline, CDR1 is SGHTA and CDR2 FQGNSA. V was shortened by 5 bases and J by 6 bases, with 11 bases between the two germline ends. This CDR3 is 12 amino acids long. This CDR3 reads CASSTRGGEQYF. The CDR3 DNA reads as TGTGCCAGCAGCACGAGGGGTGGCGAGCAGTACTTC. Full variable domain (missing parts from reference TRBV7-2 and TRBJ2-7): GAGVSQSPSNKVTEKGKDVELRCDPISGHTALYWYRQSLGQGLEFLIYFQGNSAPDKSGLPSDRFSAERTGGSVSTLTIQRTQQEDSAVYLCASSTRGGEQYFGPGTRLTVT.

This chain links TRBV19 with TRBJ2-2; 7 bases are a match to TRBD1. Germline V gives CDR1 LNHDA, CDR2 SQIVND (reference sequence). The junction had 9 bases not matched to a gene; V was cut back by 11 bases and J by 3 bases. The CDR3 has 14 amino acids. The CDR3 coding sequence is TGTGCCCAAAGGGCCCAGGGGGACACCGGGGAGCTGTTTTTT. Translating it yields CAQRAQGDTGELFF. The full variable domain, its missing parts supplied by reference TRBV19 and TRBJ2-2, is DGGITQSPKYLFRKEGQNVTLSCEQNLNHDAMYWYRQDPGQGLRLIYYSQIVNDFQKGDIAEGYSVSREKKESFPLTVTSAQKNPTAFYLCAQRAQGDTGELFFGEGSRLTVL.